The 27 T cell receptor beta chains reported below all come from one sample, sequenced in a study of cytomegalovirus exposure and HLA in healthy donors. The PCR contained 60 Vbeta and 13 Jbeta primers. Only in-frame clones appear in the TCRdb table, and some are missing; sequencing was by immunoSEQ multiplex PCR. The repertoire holds approximately 110,000 clones, with 60% to 75% as singletons. Input material: PBMCs. The receptor set was obtained from a woman in her forties or fifties in good health and CMV-seropositive.

This sequence joins TRBV29-1 and TRBJ1-5; tentatively, D is TRBD1 (5 bases). CDR1 and CDR2 (germline): SQVTM, ANQGSEA. This CDR3 contains 14 residues. The V end lost 4 bases, the J end lost 2 bases, and 12 bases lay between the germline ends. The CDR3 nucleotides are TGCAGCGTTGGTTCAGGGTATGGCAATCAGCCCCAGCATTTT. This sequence encodes CSVGSGYGNQPQHF.

This sequence joins TRBV28 and TRBJ1-5; possible D gene TRBD1, 5 bases. CDR1 is MDHEN and CDR2 is SYDVKM in the germline V gene. The CDR3 extends over 15 amino acids. V lost 6 bases, J lost 3 bases, and 15 bases lay in between. In DNA form, the CDR3 reads TGTGCCAGCAGCCGACTTTCAGGGAACAATCAGCCCCAGCATTTT. As protein: CASSRLSGNNQPQHF.

The chain combines TRBV6-5 with TRBJ2-4; possible D gene TRBD2, 6 bases. Germline V lookup: CDR1 MNHEY, CDR2 SVGAGI. The CDR3 sequence is 15 residues long. V lost 7 bases to trimming and J lost 6 bases, with 19 bases between them. The CDR3 here is CASTPSFGGTNIQYF. CDR3 DNA: TGTGCCAGCACTCCAAGTTTCGGAGGGACAAACATTCAGTACTTC.

This sequence joins TRBV9 and TRBJ2-5; 9 bases agree with TRBD1. The CDR3 has 16 amino acids. Looked up from germline, CDR1 is SGDLS and CDR2 is YYNGEE. The junction had 6 bases not matched to a gene; V was cut back by 0 bases and J by 3 bases. The CDR3 coding sequence is TGTGCCAGCAGCGTAGAGGGGACAGGGTGGAAAGAGACCCAGTACTTC. This gives the protein CASSVEGTGWKETQYF.

This sequence joins TRBV5-1 and TRBJ2-3; 7 bases fit TRBD2. The germline V gene has CDR1 SGHRS and CDR2 YFSETQ. V lost 5 bases, J lost 5 bases, and 5 bases stayed unmatched. This CDR3 region has 13 residues. CDR3 DNA: TGCGCCAGCAGGGGAGGGGCCCAAGATACGCAGTATTTT. Protein: CASRGGAQDTQYF.

Details on this clone: Other DNA sequences in this sample translate to the same CDR3. V gene TRBV4-2 combines with J gene TRBJ2-2; maybe TRBD1 (5 bases). CDR3 length equals 15 residues. V dropped 4 bases and J dropped 0 bases, with 9 bases sitting between them. The germline V gene encodes CDR1 LGHNA and CDR2 YNFKEQ. CDR3 DNA: TGTGCCAGCAGCCCGCAGGGCTCGAACACCGGGGAGCTGTTTTTT. Translated: CASSPQGSNTGELFF.

This clone showed up just a few times. V and J are TRBV11-2 and TRBJ1-2; 7 bases align to TRBD1. The CDR3 loop spans 12 amino acids. V was pared by 3 bases and J by 8 bases, with 3 bases of the junction left unmatched. The germline gives CDR1 SGHAT, CDR2 FQNNGV. CDR3 bases: TGTGCCAGCAGCTTTGGGACAGCAGGCTACACCTTC. This translates into CASSFGTAGYTF. The complete variable domain, with remaining parts taken from reference TRBV11-2 and TRBJ1-2, reads EAGVAQSPRYKIIEKRQSVAFWCNPISGHATLYWYQQILGQGPKLLIQFQNNGVVDDSQLPKDRFSAERLKGVDSTLKIQPAKLEDSAVYLCASSFGTAGYTFGSGTRLTVV.

V usage is TRBV27 and J usage is TRBJ1-2, with TRBD1 as a possible D gene (6 bases). Germline V lookup: CDR1 MNHEY, CDR2 SMNVEV (reference sequence). This CDR3 spans 15 amino acids. The germline V and J ends were trimmed by 3 bases and 3 bases, with 14 bases remaining between them. The CDR3 loop is CASSFQGQGYYGYTF. The CDR3 DNA reads TGTGCCAGCAGTTTCCAGGGACAAGGCTACTATGGCTACACCTTC.

V usage is TRBV2 and J usage is TRBJ2-7; tentatively, D is TRBD1 (6 bases). Germline assignment: CDR1 SNHLY and CDR2 FYNNEI. This CDR3 has 12 residues. Between the trimmed V and J ends, which lost 11 bases and 1 base, there was a span of 12 bases. CDR3 DNA: TGTGCCGGAAAAACAGGGTCCTACGAGCAGTACTTC. It is translated as CAGKTGSYEQYF.

This clone was observed once. The chain recombines TRBV27 with TRBJ2-1; 9 bases align to TRBD2. The V and J ends lost 3 bases and 4 bases, in that order; junction bases with no gene match: 4. The CDR3 loop spans 15 amino acids. The V gene's germline CDR1 is MNHEY and CDR2 SMNVEV (reference sequence). Written as DNA, the CDR3 is TGTGCCAGCAGTTTTCTAGCGGGGCGATACAATGAGCAGTTCTTC. It codes for CASSFLAGRYNEQFF.

V is TRBV7-2 and J is TRBJ2-3; 9 nucleotides match TRBD1. There are 14 residues in the CDR3. In germline, CDR1 is SGHTA, CDR2 FQGNSA. Trimming removed 5 bases from V and 4 bases from J; junction bases left unmatched: 4. The CDR3, as DNA: TGTGCCAGCAGCCAAAGGACAGGGGCAGATACGCAGTATTTT. Translating it yields CASSQRTGADTQYF.

The chain carries TRBV6-5 and TRBJ2-5, with a possible D match to TRBD2 (7 bases). Germline V gene lookup returns CDR1 MNHEY and CDR2 SVGAGI. This CDR3 has 12 residues. V was trimmed by 6 bases and J by 5 bases, leaving 10 bases between them. The CDR3 spells CASRGGRETQYF. CDR3 DNA: TGTGCCAGCAGGGGGGGGCGTGAGACCCAGTACTTC.

The rearrangement links TRBV5-1 to TRBJ2-2; no definite D call. The CDR3 has 16 amino acids. Between the trimmed V and J ends, which lost 0 bases and 3 bases, there was a span of 12 bases. The germline V gene encodes CDR1 SGHRS and CDR2 YFSETQ. Written as DNA, the CDR3 is TGCGCCAGCAGCTTGGTGTCAGGAACCGACACCGGGGAGCTGTTTTTT. This codes for CASSLVSGTDTGELFF.

This chain uses TRBV5-4 with TRBJ2-2, with 9 bases lining up with TRBD1. CDR1 is SGHNT and CDR2 is YYREEE in the germline V gene (reference sequence). The CDR3 has 16 amino acids. J gave up 5 bases and V 0 bases, and 5 bases lay outside the gene matches. The CDR3 region has the DNA TGTGCCAGCAGCTTGGTGGGGACAGGGCGAACCGGGGAGCTGTTTTTT. Its translation: CASSLVGTGRTGELFF. Combining the CDR3 with reference TRBV5-4 and TRBJ2-2 gives the whole variable domain ETGVTQSPTHLIKTRGQQVTLRCSSQSGHNTVSWYQQALGQGPQFIFQYYREEENGRGNFPPRFSGLQFPNYSSELNVNALELDDSALYLCASSLVGTGRTGELFFGEGSRLTVL.

The count of this clone is one. The V and J genes are TRBV27 and TRBJ2-2, with a weak D call TRBD1 (6 bases). This CDR3 has 14 amino acids. V lost 3 bases and J lost 4, with 9 bases in between. CDR1 and CDR2 from the germline V gene are MNHEY and SMNVEV (reference sequence). The CDR3 nucleotides read TGTGCCAGCAGTTTCCGACAGGTCACCGGGGAGCTGTTTTTT. It translates to CASSFRQVTGELFF.

The genes are TRBV7-6 and TRBJ2-1; 13 nucleotides align to TRBD2. The V gene end was trimmed by 6 bases and the J gene end by 15 bases; junction bases not matched to a gene: 8. The CDR3 is 13 residues long. Germline V gives CDR1 SGHVS, CDR2 FNYEAQ. CDR3 DNA sequence: TGTGCCAGCAGACTGACTAGCGGGGGGCAGGGGTTCTTC. Amino acid sequence: CASRLTSGGQGFF. The full variable domain, in which reference TRBV7-6 and TRBJ2-1 provide the parts outside the CDR3, is GAGVSQSPRYKVTKRGQDVALRCDPISGHVSLYWYRQALGQGPEFLTYFNYEAQQDKSGLPNDRFSAERPEGSISTLTIQRTEQRDSAMYRCASRLTSGGQGFFGPGTRLTVL.

This clone was detected once. The chain combines TRBV20-1 with TRBJ1-1; D gene uncertain. The V end lost 4 bases, the J end lost 1 base, and 4 bases lay between the germline ends. CDR3 length: 11 residues. The germline gives CDR1 DFQATT, CDR2 SNEGSKA (reference sequence). The CDR3: CSANGNTEAFF. The CDR3 coding sequence is TGCAGTGCTAACGGGAACACTGAAGCTTTCTTT.

The chain is built from TRBV5-5 and TRBJ2-4, with D uncertain. The CDR3 has 13 residues. Germline assignment: CDR1 SGHKS and CDR2 YYEKEE (reference sequence). With 2 bases removed from V and 3 bases from J, the gap between germline ends came to 6 bases. CDR3 region: CASSFVDKNIQYF. The DNA for the CDR3 is TGTGCCAGCAGCTTTGTAGACAAAAACATTCAGTACTTC.

The CDR3 region has the DNA TGTGCCAGCAGCCAACGGCGGGGGACAGGGGCCTACGAGCAGTACTTC. This encodes CASSQRRGTGAYEQYF. The rearrangement uses TRBV16 and TRBJ2-7, with 10 bases matching TRBD1. Germline assignment: CDR1 KGHSY and CDR2 FQNENV. This CDR3 spans 16 amino acids. The V segment lost 2 bases and the J segment 2 bases; nucleotides outside the gene matches: 6.

The J gene is TRBJ2-2, the V gene TRBV7-9, with D uncertain. Germline V CDR1 and CDR2: SEHNR, FQNEAQ (reference sequence). Trimming left V 3 bases short and J 6 bases short, with 11 bases between. The CDR3 is 14 residues long. The CDR3 here is CASSFDLVPGELFF. The DNA for the CDR3 is TGTGCCAGCAGCTTCGATCTAGTTCCCGGGGAGCTGTTTTTT.

The rearrangement joins TRBV27 to TRBJ2-2; 11 bases agree with TRBD2. The CDR3 runs to 16 residues. Germline assignment: CDR1 MNHEY and CDR2 SMNVEV (reference sequence). J gave up 5 bases and V 3 bases, and 5 bases lay outside the gene matches. CDR3 amino acids: CASSFLAGGRTGELFF. As DNA, the CDR3 is TGTGCCAGCAGTTTCTTAGCGGGGGGGAGAACCGGGGAGCTGTTTTTT.

The chain links TRBV7-9 to TRBJ1-1; D possibly corresponds to TRBD1 (6 bases). CDR1 and CDR2 from the germline V gene are SEHNR and FQNEAQ (reference sequence). V lost 5 bases, J lost 0 bases, and 10 bases lay in between. This CDR3 region has 14 residues. CDR3 amino acids: CASSRQAVNTEAFF. Written as DNA, the CDR3 is TGTGCCAGCAGCCGACAGGCCGTGAACACTGAAGCTTTCTTT.

This chain uses TRBV2 with TRBJ2-4; TRBD1 might be the D (5 bases). V lost 4 bases, J lost 0 bases, and 16 bases lay in between. The germline CDR1 and CDR2 sequences are SNHLY and FYNNEI. CDR3 size: 17 residues. CDR3 residues: CASSGRQSLLAKNIQYF. Written as DNA, the CDR3 is TGTGCCAGCAGTGGGAGACAGTCCCTTCTAGCCAAAAACATTCAGTACTTC.

The chain links TRBV5-4 to TRBJ2-2, with 10 nucleotides matching TRBD1. The CDR3 contains 16 residues. The germline gives CDR1 SGHNT, CDR2 YYREEE (reference sequence). The junction had 7 bases not matched to a gene; V was cut back by 4 bases and J by 4 bases. Here the CDR3 reads CASSLGTGELTGELFF. In DNA, the CDR3 is TGTGCCAGCAGCCTCGGGACAGGGGAGCTCACCGGGGAGCTGTTTTTT.

The chain uses TRBV11-1 and TRBJ2-1, with D tentatively TRBD2 (6 bases). V lost 4 bases and J lost 2, with 15 bases in between. The CDR3 length is 16 residues. CDR1 and CDR2 (germline): SGHAT, FQDESV (reference sequence). The CDR3 region is CASSSSGTYTYNEQFF. CDR3 in DNA: TGTGCCAGCAGCTCATCCGGGACTTATACCTACAATGAGCAGTTCTTC.

Only one count was recorded for this clone. This sequence joins TRBV7-2 and TRBJ1-5; 10 bases agree with TRBD1. The junction had 3 bases not matched to a gene; V was cut back by 1 base and J by 6 bases. CDR3 size: 15 residues. Germline CDR1 SGHTA, CDR2 FQGNSA. CDR3 in DNA: TGTGCCAGCAGCTTAGGGACAGGGGGATCTCAGCCCCAGCATTTT. Its translation is CASSLGTGGSQPQHF.

As to this clone: Compared with germline, one end of the junction differs, possibly owing to a read error. Other DNA sequences of this sample code for an identical CDR3. The chain is built from TRBV27 and TRBJ1-6; 8 bases align to TRBD1. This CDR3 contains 17 residues. Germline V gene data show CDR1 as MNHEY and CDR2 as SMNVEV (reference sequence). The CDR3 is CASSTNRGSSYNSPLHF. The CDR3 region has the DNA TGTGCCAGCAGTACAAACAGGGGGAGCTCCTATAATTCCCCCCTCCACTTT.